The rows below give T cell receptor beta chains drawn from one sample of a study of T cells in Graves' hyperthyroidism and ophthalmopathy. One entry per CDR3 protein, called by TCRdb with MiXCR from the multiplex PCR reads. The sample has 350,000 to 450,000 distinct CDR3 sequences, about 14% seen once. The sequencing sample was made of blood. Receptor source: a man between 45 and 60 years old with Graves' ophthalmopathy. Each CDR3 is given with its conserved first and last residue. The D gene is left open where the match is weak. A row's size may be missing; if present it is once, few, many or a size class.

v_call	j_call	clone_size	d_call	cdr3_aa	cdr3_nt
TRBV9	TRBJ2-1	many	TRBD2	CASSALAGGLYNEQFF	TGTGCCAGCAGCGCCCTAGCGGGAGGGTTGTACAATGAGCAGTTCTTC
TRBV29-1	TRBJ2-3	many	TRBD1	CSANRWGQGRDTQYF	TGCAGCGCCAACCGGTGGGGACAGGGTCGGGATACGCAGTATTTT
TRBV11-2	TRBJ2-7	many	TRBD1	CASSQGTGGIAYEQYF	TGTGCCAGCAGCCAAGGGACAGGGGGCATAGCCTACGAGCAGTACTTC
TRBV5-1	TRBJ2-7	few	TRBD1	CASRPGQGRPYEQYF	TGCGCCAGCAGACCGGGACAGGGGAGGCCCTACGAGCAGTACTTC
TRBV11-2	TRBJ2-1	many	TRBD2	CASSLASSPGLAGGPIDEQFF	TGTGCCAGCAGCTTAGCCAGTTCCCCGGGACTAGCGGGAGGGCCCATCGATGAGCAGTTCTTC
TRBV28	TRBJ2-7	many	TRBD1	CASSITGTGRYEQYF	TGTGCCAGCAGCATAACCGGGACAGGGCGCTACGAGCAGTACTTC
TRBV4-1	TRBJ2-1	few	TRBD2	CASSQEAGVRVNEQFF	TGCGCCAGCAGCCAGGAAGCGGGAGTAAGAGTAAATGAGCAGTTCTTC
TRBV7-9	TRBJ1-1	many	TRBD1	CASARTGINTEAFF	TGTGCCAGCGCACGGACAGGGATTAACACTGAAGCTTTCTTT
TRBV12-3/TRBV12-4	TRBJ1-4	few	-	CASKQTNEKLFF	TGTGCCAGCAAACAGACGAATGAAAAACTGTTTTTT
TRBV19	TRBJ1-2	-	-	CASIGGRESRGYTF	TGTGCCAGTATTGGCGGCAGGGAGTCTCGGGGCTACACCTTC
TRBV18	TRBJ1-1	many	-	CASSPSMDTEAFF	TGTGCCAGCTCACCTAGTATGGACACTGAAGCTTTCTTT
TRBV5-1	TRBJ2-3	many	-	CASSFGGVADTQYF	TGCGCCAGCAGCTTTGGCGGGGTCGCAGATACGCAGTATTTT
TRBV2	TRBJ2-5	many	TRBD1	CASTGERETQYF	TGTGCCAGTACAGGGGAGAGAGAGACCCAGTACTTC
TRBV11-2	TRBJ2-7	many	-	CASSQHRRSSYEQYF	TGTGCCAGCAGCCAACACCGTAGGAGCTCCTACGAGCAGTACTTC
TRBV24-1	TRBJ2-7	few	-	CATSVGYEQYF	TGTGCCACCAGTGTGGGCTACGAGCAGTACTTC
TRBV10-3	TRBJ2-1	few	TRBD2	CAISEPGAGGYNEQFF	TGTGCCATCAGTGAACCGGGGGCGGGAGGGTACAATGAGCAGTTCTTC
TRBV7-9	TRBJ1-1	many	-	CASSRTANINTEAFF	TGTGCCAGCAGCCGAACAGCTAATATAAACACTGAAGCTTTCTTT
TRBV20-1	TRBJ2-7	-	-	CSAPLDYSYEQYF	TGCAGTGCGCCGTTGGATTACTCCTACGAGCAGTACTTC
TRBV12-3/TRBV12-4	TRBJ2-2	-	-	CASTHRSENTGELFF	TGTGCCAGCACCCACCGGAGCGAGAACACCGGGGAGCTGTTTTTT
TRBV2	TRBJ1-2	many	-	CASSAAGYGYTF	TGTGCCAGCAGTGCGGCCGGCTATGGCTACACCTTC
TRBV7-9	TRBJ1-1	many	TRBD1	CASSPTGQGREAFF	TGTGCCAGCAGCCCGACGGGACAGGGGCGTGAGGCTTTCTTT
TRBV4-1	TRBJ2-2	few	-	CASSQNRANTGELFF	TGCGCCAGCAGCCAAAATCGAGCGAACACCGGGGAGCTGTTTTTT
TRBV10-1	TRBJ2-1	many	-	CASSESAVVNEQFF	TGCGCCAGCAGTGAGTCGGCGGTCGTCAATGAGCAGTTCTTC
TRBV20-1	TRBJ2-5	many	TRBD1	CSATTGTVEETQYF	TGCAGTGCGACGACCGGGACAGTGGAAGAGACCCAGTACTTC
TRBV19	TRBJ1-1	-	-	CASSIDLSGGKNTEAFF	TGTGCCAGTAGTATAGATCTATCGGGCGGGAAGAACACTGAAGCTTTCTTT
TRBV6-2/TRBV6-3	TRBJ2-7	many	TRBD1	CASSSRQGGEQYF	TGTGCCAGCAGTTCTCGACAGGGCGGCGAGCAGTACTTC
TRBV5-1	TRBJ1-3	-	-	CASTDSDSGNTIYF	TGCGCCAGCACAGATAGTGACTCTGGAAACACCATATATTTT
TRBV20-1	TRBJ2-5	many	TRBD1	CSARKARDRVLETQYF	TGCAGTGCTAGAAAAGCCAGGGACAGGGTTCTGGAGACCCAGTACTTC
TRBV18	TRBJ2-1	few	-	CASSPQGFGNEQFF	TGTGCCAGCTCACCGCAGGGATTTGGGAATGAGCAGTTCTTC
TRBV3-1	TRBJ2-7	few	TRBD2	CASSHRRGLAGSYEQYF	TGTGCCAGCAGCCACCGAAGGGGACTAGCGGGTTCCTACGAGCAGTACTTC
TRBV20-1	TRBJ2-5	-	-	CSAFRDIQETQYF	TGCAGTGCTTTTCGGGACATCCAAGAGACCCAGTACTTC
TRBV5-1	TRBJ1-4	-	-	CASSAVGQGTEKLFF	TGCGCCAGCAGTGCGGTGGGGCAGGGTACCGAAAAACTGTTTTTT
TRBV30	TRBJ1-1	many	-	CAWRGLNTEAFF	TGTGCCTGGAGGGGGCTGAACACTGAAGCTTTCTTT
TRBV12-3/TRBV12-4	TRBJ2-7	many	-	CASSQQGKGEQYF	TGTGCCAGCAGTCAACAGGGAAAAGGCGAGCAGTACTTC
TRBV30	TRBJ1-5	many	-	CAWSASRNQPQHF	TGTGCCTGGAGTGCTTCCCGCAATCAGCCCCAGCATTTT
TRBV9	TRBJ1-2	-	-	CASSVVSGYGYTF	TGTGCCAGCAGCGTAGTTTCGGGCTATGGCTACACCTTC
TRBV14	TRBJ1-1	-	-	CASSQQVVGTEAFF	TGTGCCAGCAGCCAACAGGTCGTGGGCACTGAAGCTTTCTTT
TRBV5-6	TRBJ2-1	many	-	CASRLIGGAAAGEQFF	TGTGCCAGCAGACTCATAGGCGGGGCTGCGGCTGGGGAGCAGTTCTTC
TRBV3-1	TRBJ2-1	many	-	CASSLAETYNEQFF	TGTGCCAGCAGCCTGGCGGAAACCTACAATGAGCAGTTCTTC
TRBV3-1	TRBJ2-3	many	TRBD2	CASSPSGRAGSVRTNTQYF	TGTGCCAGCAGCCCAAGCGGGAGGGCCGGGTCCGTAAGGACGAATACGCAGTATTTT
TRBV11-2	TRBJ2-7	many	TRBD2	CASTPVAGGSYEQYF	TGTGCCAGCACCCCAGTGGCGGGAGGGTCCTACGAGCAGTACTTC
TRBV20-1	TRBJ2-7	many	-	CSASGPPQGKYEQYF	TGCAGTGCCTCAGGCCCCCCGCAGGGGAAGTACGAGCAGTACTTC
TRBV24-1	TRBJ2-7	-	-	CATSGGSSYEQYF	TGTGCCACCAGTGGGGGAAGCTCCTACGAGCAGTACTTC
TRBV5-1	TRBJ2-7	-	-	CASSRSQFYEQYF	TGCGCCAGCAGCCGGTCCCAGTTCTACGAGCAGTACTTC